A selection of T cell receptor beta chains follows, all from one sample in a study of siplizumab effects on memory and regulatory T cells. Sequenced by immunoSEQ multiplex PCR; TCRdb stores in-frame clones only, minus some. Of about 100,000 clones in the sample, 90% to 95% were seen once. Sequencing used Tregs sorted from blood. These receptor sequences come from a human donor in good health. The CDR3 runs from the conserved cysteine through the conserved F or W. Fields, in order: clone size, V gene, D gene, J gene, CDR3 protein, CDR3 DNA. A D gene is named only where the DNA matches it firmly. The listing skips clone size in some rows; elsewhere it reads once, few, many or a size class.

abundance: .; v_gene: TRBV21-1; d_gene: .; j_gene: TRBJ1-5; CDR3aa: CASSTHHIGSNQPQHF; CDR3nt: TGTGCCAGCAGCACGCACCACATCGGGAGCAATCAGCCCCAGCATTTT
abundance: .; v_gene: TRBV19; d_gene: .; j_gene: TRBJ1-1; CDR3aa: CASSIRGTEAFF; CDR3nt: TGTGCCAGTAGTATTAGGGGAACTGAAGCTTTCTTT
abundance: .; v_gene: TRBV6-5; d_gene: TRBD1; j_gene: TRBJ1-3; CDR3aa: CASSLQGAGRNTIYF; CDR3nt: TGTGCCAGCAGTTTACAGGGGGCAGGAAGAAACACCATATATTTT
abundance: once; v_gene: TRBV12-5; d_gene: .; j_gene: TRBJ2-1; CDR3aa: CASGLRLTVKTQVHEQFF; CDR3nt: TGTGCTAGTGGTTTAAGACTAACCGTGAAGACCCAGGTACATGAGCAGTTCTTC
abundance: once; v_gene: TRBV27; d_gene: TRBD2; j_gene: TRBJ2-1; CDR3aa: CASSLSRTSGRASEQFF; CDR3nt: TGTGCCAGCAGTCTCTCTCGGACTAGCGGGAGGGCGAGTGAGCAGTTCTTC
abundance: .; v_gene: TRBV27; d_gene: .; j_gene: TRBJ1-2; CDR3aa: CASRVGGYTF; CDR3nt: TGTGCCAGCCGAGTGGGTGGCTACACCTTC
abundance: .; v_gene: TRBV11-2; d_gene: .; j_gene: TRBJ2-1; CDR3aa: CASNMGFARTGPYNEQFF; CDR3nt: TGTGCCAGCAATATGGGATTCGCGAGGACTGGACCCTACAATGAGCAGTTCTTC
abundance: .; v_gene: TRBV25-1; d_gene: .; j_gene: TRBJ1-6; CDR3aa: CASSRVHNSPLHF; CDR3nt: TGTGCCAGCAGTCGGGTACATAATTCACCCCTCCACTTT
abundance: .; v_gene: TRBV7-6; d_gene: .; j_gene: TRBJ1-5; CDR3aa: CASSNPNQPQHF; CDR3nt: TGTGCCAGCAGCAACCCCAATCAGCCCCAGCATTTT
abundance: once; v_gene: TRBV7-8; d_gene: .; j_gene: TRBJ2-3; CDR3aa: CASSFNRDTQYF; CDR3nt: TGTGCCAGCAGCTTTAACCGGGACACGCAGTATTTT
abundance: .; v_gene: TRBV11-1; d_gene: .; j_gene: TRBJ2-1; CDR3aa: CASSSDGYNEQFF; CDR3nt: TGTGCCAGCAGCTCAGACGGCTACAATGAGCAGTTCTTC
abundance: .; v_gene: TRBV5-1; d_gene: .; j_gene: TRBJ2-7; CDR3aa: CASGDGYEQYF; CDR3nt: TGCGCCAGCGGAGACGGTTACGAGCAGTACTTC
abundance: .; v_gene: TRBV29-1; d_gene: TRBD2; j_gene: TRBJ2-5; CDR3aa: CSVTIAGGQAETQYF; CDR3nt: TGCAGCGTAACAATAGCGGGAGGGCAGGCAGAGACCCAGTACTTC